This T cell receptor (beta chain) was captured in a study of T cells in tuberculosis (dated by TCRdb to between 2017 and 2018). Turning to the overall study: To characterize T cells specific for the mycobacterial lipid antigen glucose monomycolate (GMM), the study used CD1B tetramers together with high-throughput TCR immunosequencing. The paper as a whole reports these results and caveats: T cells binding the CD1B-GMM tetramer with low affinity may have been missed by the stringent sort gate.

Because TCR-alpha and TCR-beta chains were sequenced unpaired, no information on chain pairing was available. The immunoSEQ multiplex PCR assay was used to generate TCR libraries, with TCR-beta and/or TCR-alpha/delta assays applied to each sample. The amplified TCR libraries were sequenced on the Illumina high-throughput platform. As for the original processing: Clustering and dimensionality reduction relied on pairwise TCRdist distances among GMM-specific receptors from T cells that were either sorted ex vivo or expanded in vitro. Sequence motifs defined by gene usage and CDR3 content were checked for enrichment by comparing tetramer-positive and tetramer-negative populations. TCRdb stores this immuneACCESS table with in-frame sequences only. Part of the clones is absent; in the studies checked, under half of the shortfall reflects unresolved V genes, and no reason is known for the rest. D and trimming were read from the DNA, whereas the V and J calls and clone size are those reported in that table. The sample table shows 88,000 or so clones, and just over 90% are seen once. Jointly, the top ten make up around 2% of the sample.

A note on this clone: Base qualities are missing; no much larger clone stands one base away.

PBMC were thawed, rested overnight, stained with GMM-loaded CD1B tetramer, a Live/Dead dye and anti-CD3, and then sorted on a FACS Aria II. CD1B tetramers were loaded with C32 glucose monomycolate purified from Rhodococcus equi. Before cryopreservation, the PBMC later used for tetramer sorting had been depleted of CD14-expressing monocytes as part of a separate study. From each donor, some 100,000 tetramer-negative cells were sorted and were analyzed alongside the tetramer-positive cells. Antigen-specific T cells were sorted from several healthy South African adults using GMM-loaded CD1B tetramers. According to the germline V gene, CDR1 reads MGHDK and CDR2 reads SYGVNS. Trimming takes 7 bases off V and 6 bases off J; junction bases not matched to a gene: 10. The CDR3 starts with the cysteine, ends with the phenylalanine, and has 14 residues. The DNA shown is the 42-base CDR3, in frame from base 1.

The receptor comes from an adult woman with latent tuberculosis. Sequencing was performed on CD1b-GMM tetramer-negative cells sorted from PBMCs. What this sample's cell subset or site label stands for: T cells not binding CD1B-GMM tetramer, sorted from same donor. Rearrangement joined TRBV25-1 to TRBJ1-1, with 8 junctional bases fitting TRBD1. The CDR3 corresponds to CASKGQEKLAEAFF. Here is the DNA: TGTGCCAGCAAGGGACAGGAAAAATTGGCTGAAGCTTTCTTT. The CDR3 plus the reference TRBV25-1 and TRBJ1-1 genes for the other parts give the full variable domain: EADIYQTPRYLVIGTGKKITLECSQTMGHDKMYWYQQDPGMELHLIHYSYGVNSTEKGDLSSESTVSRIRTEHFPLTLESARPSHTSQYLCASKGQEKLAEAFFGQGTRLTVV.